This T cell receptor (beta chain) was documented in a study of radiotherapy plus CTLA-4 blockade in lung cancer. Measured with immunoSEQ multiplex PCR; TCRdb has only the in-frame clones, and not every one. The profile shows about 67,000 clones, around 76% of them singletons. This clone has a single count. Its target is not known. The V gene's germline CDR1 is SGHTA and CDR2 FQGNSA. This CDR3 comprises 14 residues. V was clipped by 4 bases and J by 1 base, with 8 bases between them. Notes on the study in general: The study found tumor-derived TCR clones expanded in blood after radiotherapy plus ipilimumab. Response was reportedly best predicted by early blood T cell clone dynamics, with interferon-beta.

Patients had chemo-refractory metastatic non-small-cell lung cancer and received focal radiation plus CTLA-4 blockade that used ipilimumab. This chain connects TRBV7-2 to TRBJ1-5; D is uncertain. The sequencing used peripheral blood, collected from a patient treated with radiotherapy plus ipilimumab. This receptor was taken from a human donor with non-small cell lung cancer whose response to radiotherapy plus ipilimumab could not be evaluated. Some clones in this sample may be carry-over from other donors' samples. CDR3 sequence (DNA): TGTGCCAGCAGCTCCGCGGGGAGCAATCAGCCCCAGCATTTT. This gives the protein CASSSAGSNQPQHF.